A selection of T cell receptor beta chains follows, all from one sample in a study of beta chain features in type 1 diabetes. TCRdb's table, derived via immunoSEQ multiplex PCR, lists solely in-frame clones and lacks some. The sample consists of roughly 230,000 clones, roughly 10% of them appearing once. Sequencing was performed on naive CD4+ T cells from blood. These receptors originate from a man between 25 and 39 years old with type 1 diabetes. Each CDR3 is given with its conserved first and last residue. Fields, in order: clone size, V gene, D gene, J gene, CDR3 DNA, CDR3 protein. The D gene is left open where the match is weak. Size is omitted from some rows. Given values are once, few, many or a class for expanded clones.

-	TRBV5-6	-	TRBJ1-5	TGTGCCAGCAGCTTGGGAGAGGATCAGCCCCAGCATTTT	CASSLGEDQPQHF
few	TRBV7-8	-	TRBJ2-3	TGTGCCAGCAGCTGGGTTGCGGGGCAGAGCACAGATACGCAGTATTTT	CASSWVAGQSTDTQYF
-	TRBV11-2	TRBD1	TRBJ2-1	TGTGCCAGCACAAAGGAGTTTAGAGGGACAGGACGCAATGAGCAGTTCTTC	CASTKEFRGTGRNEQFF
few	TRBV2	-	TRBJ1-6	TGTGCCAGCAGGGAACAGGCACCCCTCCACTTT	CASREQAPLHF
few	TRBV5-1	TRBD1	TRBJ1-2	TGCGCCAGCAGCTTGACAGGGGAGAACTATGGCTACACCTTC	CASSLTGENYGYTF
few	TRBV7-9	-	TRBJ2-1	TGTGCCAGCAGCTTAGCGGGAGGGGGAAACTACAATGAGCAGTTCTTC	CASSLAGGGNYNEQFF
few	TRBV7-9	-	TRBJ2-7	TGTGCCAGCAGCTTGAGGGTCGGGGGATACGAGCAGTACTTC	CASSLRVGGYEQYF
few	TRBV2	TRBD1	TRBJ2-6	TGTGCCAGCAGTGCGGACAGGGCTGGGGCCAACGTCCTGACTTTC	CASSADRAGANVLTF
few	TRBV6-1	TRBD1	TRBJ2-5	TGTGCCAGCAGTGAAAGAGGGAGACAGGGGGCGAGAGAGACCCAGTACTTC	CASSERGRQGARETQYF
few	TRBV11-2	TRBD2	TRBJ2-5	TGTGCCAGCAGCTTAGTTCCTAGCGGCCAAGAGACCCAGTACTTC	CASSLVPSGQETQYF
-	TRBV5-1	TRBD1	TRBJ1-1	TGCGCCAGCAGCTTGATCCCAGGGGGGAACACTGAAGCTTTCTTT	CASSLIPGGNTEAFF
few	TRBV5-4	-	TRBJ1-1	TGTGCCAGCAGCTTGGCCACCGGGGGGACTGAAGCTTTCTTT	CASSLATGGTEAFF
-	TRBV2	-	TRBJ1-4	TGTGCCAGCAGTAGGGAGAGAGAAAAACTGTTTTTT	CASSREREKLFF
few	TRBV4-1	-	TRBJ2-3	TGCGCCAGCAGCCAAGACCCGGCAGATACGCAGTATTTT	CASSQDPADTQYF
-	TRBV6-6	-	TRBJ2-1	TGTGCCAGCAGTTCAGGGGGGAATGAGCAGTTCTTC	CASSSGGNEQFF
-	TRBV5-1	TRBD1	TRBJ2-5	TGCGCCAGCAGCAGCTCGGGACAGAAGGAGACCCAGTACTTC	CASSSSGQKETQYF
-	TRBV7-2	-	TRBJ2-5	TGTGCCAGGTCCGGGAGATCAGTGACCCAGTACTTC	CARSGRSVTQYF
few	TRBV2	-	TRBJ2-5	TGTGCCAGCAGCGGGGTTGGCGAGACCCAGTACTTC	CASSGVGETQYF
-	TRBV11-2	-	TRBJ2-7	TGTGCCAGCAGCTTAGCAGGGTTTCGCGAGCAGTACTTC	CASSLAGFREQYF
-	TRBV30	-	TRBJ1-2	TGTGCCTGGAGCCAGGGCTATGGCTACACCTTC	CAWSQGYGYTF
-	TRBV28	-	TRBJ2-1	TGTGCCAGCAGTACATCAACAGGGAGTGAGCAGTTCTTC	CASSTSTGSEQFF
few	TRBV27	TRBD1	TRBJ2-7	TGTGCCAGCAGTCCTCAGGGGGCCTCCTACGAGCAGTACTTC	CASSPQGASYEQYF
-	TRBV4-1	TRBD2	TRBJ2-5	TGCGCCAGCAGCCAAGAATCTAGCGGGGCCGCGGGAGAGACCCAGTACTTC	CASSQESSGAAGETQYF
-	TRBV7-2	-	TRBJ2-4	TGTGCCAGCAGCTTACCGGGCAAAAACATTCAGTACTTC	CASSLPGKNIQYF
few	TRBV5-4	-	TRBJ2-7	TGTGCCAGCAGCCCCGATGGCTTCTACGAGCAGTACTTC	CASSPDGFYEQYF
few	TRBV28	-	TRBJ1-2	TGTGCCAGCAGTTTGACAGCCCTCGAGTCTAACTATGGCTACACCTTC	CASSLTALESNYGYTF
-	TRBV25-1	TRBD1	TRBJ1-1	TGTGCCCACAGGGGATTGAACACTGAAGCTTTCTTT	CAHRGLNTEAFF
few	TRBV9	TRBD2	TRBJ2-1	TGTGCCAGCAGCGTAGACGCGGCGGGGGGACTTAATGAGCAGTTCTTC	CASSVDAAGGLNEQFF
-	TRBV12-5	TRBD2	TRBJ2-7	TGTGCTAGTGGACCTCTAGCGGGGGGCCTCTACGAGCAGTACTTC	CASGPLAGGLYEQYF
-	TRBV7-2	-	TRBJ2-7	TGTGCCAGCAGCACCATCGGAGGTTCTTCCTACGAGCAGTACTTC	CASSTIGGSSYEQYF
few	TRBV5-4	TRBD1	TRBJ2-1	TGTGCCAGCAGCTTACAGGGGGACTACAATGAGCAGTTCTTC	CASSLQGDYNEQFF
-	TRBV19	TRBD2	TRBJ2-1	TGTGCCAGTAGATTCCTCGGGCTAGCGGGGGAGCAGTTCTTC	CASRFLGLAGEQFF
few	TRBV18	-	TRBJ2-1	TGTGCCAGCTCACCGACTAGATCTTACAATGAGCAGTTCTTC	CASSPTRSYNEQFF
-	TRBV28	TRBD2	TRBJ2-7	TGTGCCAGCAGCCAAACGGGGGGGCTGCAAGAGCAGTACTTC	CASSQTGGLQEQYF
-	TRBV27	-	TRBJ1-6	TGTGCCAGCAGGCAGTACCGGGGGAATTCACCCCTCCACTTT	CASRQYRGNSPLHF
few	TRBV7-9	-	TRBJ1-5	TGTGCCAGCAGCTTAGTAGAATTCGGAGTAGGGGCTAGCAATCAGCCCCAGCATTTT	CASSLVEFGVGASNQPQHF
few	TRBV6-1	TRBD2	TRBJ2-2	TGTGCCAGCAGTGAATTTGGTCTTGGAGCGGGGGAGGACACCGGGGAGCTGTTTTTT	CASSEFGLGAGEDTGELFF
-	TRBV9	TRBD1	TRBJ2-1	TGTGCCAGCAGCCCTAGGGGGCCGAACAATGAGCAGTTCTTC	CASSPRGPNNEQFF
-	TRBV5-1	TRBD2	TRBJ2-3	TGCGCCAGCAGGTCTCTAGCGGGGACAAACACAGATACGCAGTATTTT	CASRSLAGTNTDTQYF
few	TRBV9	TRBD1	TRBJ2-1	TGTGCCAGCAGCGTGACAGGGGGAAACAATGAGCAGTTCTTC	CASSVTGGNNEQFF
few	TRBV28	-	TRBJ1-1	TGTGCCAGCAGGCCGGGTGGTGTCGGTGAAGCTTTCTTT	CASRPGGVGEAFF
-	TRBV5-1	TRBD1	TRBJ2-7	TGCGCCAGCAGCAGGGACAGGGGAAACGAGCAGTACTTC	CASSRDRGNEQYF
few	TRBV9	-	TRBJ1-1	TGTGCCAGCAGCGCCACAGGTCACACTGAAGCTTTCTTT	CASSATGHTEAFF
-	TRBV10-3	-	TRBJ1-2	TGTGCCATCAGTGAAATCGAGGGCAACTATGGCTACACCTTC	CAISEIEGNYGYTF